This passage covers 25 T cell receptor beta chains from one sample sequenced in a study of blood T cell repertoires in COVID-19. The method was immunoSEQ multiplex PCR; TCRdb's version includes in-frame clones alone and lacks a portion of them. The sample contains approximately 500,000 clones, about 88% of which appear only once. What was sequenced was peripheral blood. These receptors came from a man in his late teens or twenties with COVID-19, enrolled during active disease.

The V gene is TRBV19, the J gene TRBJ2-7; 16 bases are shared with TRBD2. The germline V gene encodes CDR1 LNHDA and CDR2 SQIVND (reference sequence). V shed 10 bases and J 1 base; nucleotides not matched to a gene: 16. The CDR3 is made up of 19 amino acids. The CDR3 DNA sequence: TGTGCCATCCTCACGGGACTAGCGGGAGGGCGAAGGGGTTCCTACGAGCAGTACTTC. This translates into CAILTGLAGGRRGSYEQYF.

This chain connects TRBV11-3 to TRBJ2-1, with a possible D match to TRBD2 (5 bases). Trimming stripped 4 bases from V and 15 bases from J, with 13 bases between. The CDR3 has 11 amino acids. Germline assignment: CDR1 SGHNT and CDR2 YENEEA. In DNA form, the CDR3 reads TGTGCCAGCAGCTCGGGATCTACTCGGTTCTTC. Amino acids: CASSSGSTRFF.

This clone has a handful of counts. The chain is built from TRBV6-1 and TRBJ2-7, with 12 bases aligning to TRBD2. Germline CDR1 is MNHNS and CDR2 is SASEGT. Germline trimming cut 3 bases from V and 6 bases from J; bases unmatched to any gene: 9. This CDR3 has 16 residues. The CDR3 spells CASSEKLAGGLREQYF. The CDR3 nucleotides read TGTGCCAGCAGTGAGAAACTAGCGGGAGGTCTCCGCGAGCAGTACTTC.

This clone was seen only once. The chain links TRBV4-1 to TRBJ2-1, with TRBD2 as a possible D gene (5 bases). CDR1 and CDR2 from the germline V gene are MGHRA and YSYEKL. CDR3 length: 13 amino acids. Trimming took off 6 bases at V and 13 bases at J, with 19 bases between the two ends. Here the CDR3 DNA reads TGCGCCAGCAGTCAACTTGGCGGGCCTCCCCAGTTCTTC. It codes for CASSQLGGPPQFF.

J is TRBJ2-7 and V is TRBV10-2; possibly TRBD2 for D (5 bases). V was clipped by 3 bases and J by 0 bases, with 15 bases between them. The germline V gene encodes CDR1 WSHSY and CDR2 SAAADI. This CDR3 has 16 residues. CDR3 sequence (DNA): TGCGCCAGCAGTGAAAACCGGGAAACCCGCTCCTACGAGCAGTACTTC. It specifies CASSENRETRSYEQYF.

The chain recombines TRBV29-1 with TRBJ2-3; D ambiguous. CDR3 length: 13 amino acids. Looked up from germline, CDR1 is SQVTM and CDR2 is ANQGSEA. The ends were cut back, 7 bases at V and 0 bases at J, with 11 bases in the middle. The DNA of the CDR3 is TGCAGCGCAGTACAATCTAGCACAGATACGCAGTATTTT. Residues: CSAVQSSTDTQYF.

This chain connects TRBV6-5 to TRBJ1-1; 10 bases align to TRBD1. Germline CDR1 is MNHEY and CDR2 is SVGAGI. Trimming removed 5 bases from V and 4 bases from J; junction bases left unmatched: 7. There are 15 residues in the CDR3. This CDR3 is CASSRSTGGFTEAFF. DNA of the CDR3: TGTGCCAGCAGTAGGTCGACAGGGGGCTTCACTGAAGCTTTCTTT.

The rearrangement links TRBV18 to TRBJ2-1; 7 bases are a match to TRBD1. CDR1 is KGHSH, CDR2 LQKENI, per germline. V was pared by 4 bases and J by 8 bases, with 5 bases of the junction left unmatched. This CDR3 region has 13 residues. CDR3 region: CASSHNRGHEQFF. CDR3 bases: TGTGCCAGCTCACACAACAGGGGCCATGAGCAGTTCTTC.

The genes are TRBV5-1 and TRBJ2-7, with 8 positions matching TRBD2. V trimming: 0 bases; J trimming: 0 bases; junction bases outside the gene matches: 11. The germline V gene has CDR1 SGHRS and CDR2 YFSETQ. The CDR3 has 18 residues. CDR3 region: CASSLGILAGPTSYEQYF. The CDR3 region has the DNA TGCGCCAGCAGCTTGGGGATTCTAGCGGGTCCTACCTCCTACGAGCAGTACTTC. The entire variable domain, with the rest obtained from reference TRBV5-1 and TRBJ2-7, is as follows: KAGVTQTPRYLIKTRGQQVTLSCSPISGHRSVSWYQQTPGQGLQFLFEYFSETQRNKGNFPGRFSGRQFSNSRSEMNVSTLELGDSALYLCASSLGILAGPTSYEQYFGPGTRLTVT.

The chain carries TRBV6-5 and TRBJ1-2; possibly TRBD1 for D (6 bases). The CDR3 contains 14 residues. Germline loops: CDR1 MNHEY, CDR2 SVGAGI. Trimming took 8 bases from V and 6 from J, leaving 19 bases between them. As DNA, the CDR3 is TGTGCCAGCGGACTTGGGGGCAGGGAACATGGCTACACCTTC. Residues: CASGLGGREHGYTF.

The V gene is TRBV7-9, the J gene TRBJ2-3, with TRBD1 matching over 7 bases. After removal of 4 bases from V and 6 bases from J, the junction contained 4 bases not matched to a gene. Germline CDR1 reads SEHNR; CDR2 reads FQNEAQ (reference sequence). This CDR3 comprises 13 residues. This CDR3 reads CASSSGQLDTQYF. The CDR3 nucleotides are TGTGCCAGCAGCTCGGGACAGCTGGATACGCAGTATTTT.

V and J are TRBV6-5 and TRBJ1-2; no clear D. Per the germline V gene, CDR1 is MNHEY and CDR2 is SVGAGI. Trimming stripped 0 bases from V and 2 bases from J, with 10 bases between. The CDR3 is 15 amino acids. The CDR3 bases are TGTGCCAGCAGTTACTCGATACGGCGGAACTATGGCTACACCTTC. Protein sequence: CASSYSIRRNYGYTF.

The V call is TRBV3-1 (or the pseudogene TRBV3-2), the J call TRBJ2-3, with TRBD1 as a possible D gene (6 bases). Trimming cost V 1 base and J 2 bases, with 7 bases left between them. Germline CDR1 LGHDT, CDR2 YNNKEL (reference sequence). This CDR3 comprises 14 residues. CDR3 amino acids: CASSQGTVTDTQYF. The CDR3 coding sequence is TGTGCCAGCAGCCAAGGGACAGTCACAGATACGCAGTATTTT.

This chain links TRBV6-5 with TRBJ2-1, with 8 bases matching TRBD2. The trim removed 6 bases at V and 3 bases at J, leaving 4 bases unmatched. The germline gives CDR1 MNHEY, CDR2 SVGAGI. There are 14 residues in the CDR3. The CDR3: CASSPSGGYNEQFF. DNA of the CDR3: TGTGCCAGCAGCCCGAGCGGGGGCTACAATGAGCAGTTCTTC.

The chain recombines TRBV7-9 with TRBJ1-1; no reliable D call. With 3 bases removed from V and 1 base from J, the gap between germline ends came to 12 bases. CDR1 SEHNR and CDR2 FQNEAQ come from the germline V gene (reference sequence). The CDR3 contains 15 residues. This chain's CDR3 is CASSFVHRSNTEAFF. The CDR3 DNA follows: TGTGCCAGCAGCTTCGTGCACAGATCGAACACTGAAGCTTTCTTT. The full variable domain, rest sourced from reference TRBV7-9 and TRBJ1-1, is DTGVSQNPRHKITKRGQNVTFRCDPISEHNRLYWYRQTLGQGPEFLTYFQNEAQLEKSRLLSDRFSAERPKGSFSTLEIQRTEQGDSAMYLCASSFVHRSNTEAFFGQGTRLTVV.

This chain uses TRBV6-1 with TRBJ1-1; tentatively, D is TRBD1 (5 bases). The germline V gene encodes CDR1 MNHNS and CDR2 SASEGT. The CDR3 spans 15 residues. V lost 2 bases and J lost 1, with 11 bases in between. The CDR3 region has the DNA TGTGCCAGCAGTGAACGAGGACAACCGAACACTGAAGCTTTCTTT. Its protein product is CASSERGQPNTEAFF.

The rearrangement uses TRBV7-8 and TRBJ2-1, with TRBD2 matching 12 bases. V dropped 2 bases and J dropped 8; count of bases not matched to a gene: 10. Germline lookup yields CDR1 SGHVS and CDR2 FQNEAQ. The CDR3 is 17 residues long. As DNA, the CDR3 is TGTGCCAGCAGCTTAACCCGACTAGCGGGAGTTGGGTATGAGCAGTTCTTC. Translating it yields CASSLTRLAGVGYEQFF.

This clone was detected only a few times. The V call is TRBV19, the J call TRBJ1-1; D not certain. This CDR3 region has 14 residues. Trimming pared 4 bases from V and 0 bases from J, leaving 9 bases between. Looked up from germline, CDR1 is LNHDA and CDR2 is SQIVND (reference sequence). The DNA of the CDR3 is TGTGCCAGTAGTAAGGCGGGAATGAACACTGAAGCTTTCTTT. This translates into CASSKAGMNTEAFF.

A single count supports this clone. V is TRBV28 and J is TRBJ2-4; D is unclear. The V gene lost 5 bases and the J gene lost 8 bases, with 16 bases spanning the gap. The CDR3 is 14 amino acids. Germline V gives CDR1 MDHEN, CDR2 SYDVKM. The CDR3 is CASSPGLFADIQYF. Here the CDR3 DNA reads TGTGCCAGCAGTCCCGGATTGTTTGCGGACATTCAGTACTTC.

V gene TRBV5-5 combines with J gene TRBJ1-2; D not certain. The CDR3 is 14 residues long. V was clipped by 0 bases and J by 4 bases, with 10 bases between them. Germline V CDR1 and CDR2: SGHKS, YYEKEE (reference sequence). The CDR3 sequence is CASSLGSVFYGYTF. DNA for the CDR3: TGTGCCAGCAGCTTGGGTTCAGTCTTCTATGGCTACACCTTC.

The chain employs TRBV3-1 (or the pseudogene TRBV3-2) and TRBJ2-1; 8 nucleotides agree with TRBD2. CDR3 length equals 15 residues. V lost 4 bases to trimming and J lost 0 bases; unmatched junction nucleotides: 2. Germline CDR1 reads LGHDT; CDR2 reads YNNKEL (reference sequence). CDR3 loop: CASSLSGASYNEQFF. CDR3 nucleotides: TGTGCCAGCAGCCTTAGCGGGGCCTCCTACAATGAGCAGTTCTTC.

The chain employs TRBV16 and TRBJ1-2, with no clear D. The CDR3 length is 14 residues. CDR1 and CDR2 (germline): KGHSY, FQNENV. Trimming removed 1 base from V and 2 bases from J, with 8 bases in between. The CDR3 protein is CASSQLALNYGYTF. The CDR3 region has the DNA TGTGCCAGCAGCCAATTGGCCCTGAACTATGGCTACACCTTC.

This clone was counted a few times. CDR3 in amino acids: CSVVQLNMNTEAFF. The DNA for the CDR3 is TGCAGCGTTGTTCAATTAAACATGAACACTGAAGCTTTCTTT. The V and J genes are TRBV29-1 and TRBJ1-1, with unresolved D. Germline values: CDR1 SQVTM, CDR2 ANQGSEA. The CDR3 contains 14 residues. Trimming left V 4 bases short and J 0 bases short, with 12 bases between.

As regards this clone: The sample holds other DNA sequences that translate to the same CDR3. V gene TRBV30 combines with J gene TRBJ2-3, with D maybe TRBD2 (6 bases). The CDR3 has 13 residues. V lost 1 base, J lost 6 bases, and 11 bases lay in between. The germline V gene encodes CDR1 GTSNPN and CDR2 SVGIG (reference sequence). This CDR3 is CAWSARLGDTQYF. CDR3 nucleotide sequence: TGTGCCTGGAGTGCCCGACTAGGGGATACGCAGTATTTT.

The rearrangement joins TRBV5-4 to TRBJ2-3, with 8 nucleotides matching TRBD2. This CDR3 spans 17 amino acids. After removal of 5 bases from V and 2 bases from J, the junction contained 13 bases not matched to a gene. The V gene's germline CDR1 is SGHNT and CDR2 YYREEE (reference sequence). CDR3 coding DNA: TGTGCCAGCAGGAAAGGGGGAGGTAGCGGGGTCACAGATACGCAGTATTTT. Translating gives CASRKGGGSGVTDTQYF.